Given below is one T cell receptor (beta chain) in context. As yet, its antigen is unknown. These data are taken from a study of cytomegalovirus exposure and HLA in healthy donors. Study results and limitations: A missense variant in DCLRE1C was later tied to TCR beta V- and J-gene trimming.

The V and J ends lost 2 bases and 2 bases, in that order; junction bases with no gene match: 4. Germline values: CDR1 SGHRS, CDR2 YFSETQ. The CDR3 loop spans 15 amino acids. PCR employed 60 Vbeta and 13 Jbeta primers. TCRdb keeps only in-frame clones here, not all; method: immunoSEQ multiplex PCR. The sample lists 150,000 to 200,000 clones; around 68% were seen once. This receptor was obtained from a man aged 50-60 years in good health and CMV-seronegative. The genes are TRBV5-1 and TRBJ1-1, with 9 bases aligning to TRBD1. The sequencing sample was made of PBMCs. The CDR3 coding sequence is TGCGCCAGCAGCTTCGGGACAGGGATAAACACTGAAGCTTTCTTT. Translation gives CASSFGTGINTEAFF.